The 4 T cell receptor beta chains below all came from one sample that was sequenced in a study of T cells in Graves' hyperthyroidism and ophthalmopathy. TCR beta CDR3 regions were amplified from RNA transcripts. An initial round of RT-PCR targeting the TCR CDR3 relied on the HTBI primer set. TCRdb re-derived calls from the multiplex PCR reads in MiXCR, one entry per CDR3 protein. In the table there are roughly 840,000 distinct CDR3 sequences, roughly 37% of which are singletons. Sequences were obtained from blood. The receptors stem from a man aged 18 to 35 with Graves' hyperthyroidism.

The chain is built from TRBV20-1 and TRBJ2-7, with D perhaps being TRBD1 or TRBD2 (5 bases each). Trimming cost V 6 bases and J 7 bases, with 22 bases left between them. The CDR3 is 14 residues long. The germline CDR1 and CDR2 sequences are DFQATT and SNEGSKA (reference sequence). The CDR3, as DNA: TGCAGTGCGACTGACTCAGGGTCCTGGGGGGAGCAGTACTTC. It specifies CSATDSGSWGEQYF.

The chain joins TRBV29-1 to TRBJ1-5, with D possibly matching TRBD1 (6 bases). Germline values: CDR1 SQVTM, CDR2 ANQGSEA. Deletions cut 8 bases from V and 0 bases from J, with 11 bases between. This CDR3 has 13 amino acids. Written as DNA, the CDR3 is TGCAGCCAAGAGGGACATAGCAATCAGCCCCAGCATTTT. It specifies CSQEGHSNQPQHF.

Of note for this clonotype: The germline gene is not matched at one end of the junction; a read error may be the cause. The chain has TRBV2 and TRBJ2-5; 10 bases are a match to TRBD1. The length of the CDR3 is 18 residues. Germline V gene data show CDR1 as SNHLY and CDR2 as FYNNEI. CDR3 residues: CASSQEVTGGIAQETQYF. The CDR3 nucleotides read TGCGCCAGCAGCCAAGAAGTGACAGGGGGCATAGCCCAAGAGACCCAGTACTTC.

This clonotype was observed a few times. V and J are TRBV2 and TRBJ2-2, with 7 positions matching TRBD1. From germline, CDR1 is SNHLY and CDR2 FYNNEI. V lost 2 bases, J lost 5 bases, and 8 bases stayed unmatched. The CDR3 runs to 16 residues. CDR3: CASSEWGTVNTGELFF. DNA of the CDR3: TGTGCCAGCAGTGAATGGGGGACAGTGAATACCGGGGAGCTGTTTTTT.